The clone carrying this T cell receptor beta chain is medium-sized (0.01 to 0.1%) by share. Its antigen remains unidentified. Four subsets defined by PD-1 and/or TIGIT were sorted from live CD3+CD8+TCRalphabeta+ cells. CDR3 size: 14 residues. Trimming removed 2 bases at V and 4 bases at J, with 11 bases between. CDR1 is SGHTA and CDR2 is FQGNSA in the germline V gene. The QIAseq Immune Repertoire TCR panel built the libraries from roughly 15 ng of total RNA. TCRdb itself ran the reads through MiXCR, one entry per CDR3 protein. The table records 200 to 250 distinct CDR3 sequences, roughly 13% of them present only once. The sample originates from a study of circulating CD8 cells and anti-PD-1 response in melanoma. As for the study in general: Complete or partial response defined responders; stable or progressive disease, non-responders.

Study conclusions and caveats: Patients included both untreated and previously treated individuals. Expanded sorted subsets were checked for tumor reactivity using peptides.

The origin of this receptor is a human donor with melanoma. The V and J genes are TRBV7-2 and TRBJ1-2, with D perhaps matching TRBD1 (6 bases). The sequencing here drew on CD8+ T cells from PBMCs, taken at baseline or after one month of anti-PD-1 therapy (not recorded which). Written as DNA, the CDR3 is TGTGCCAGCAGCTTAAACAGGGACGTCTATGGCTACACCTTC. Translated, it gives CASSLNRDVYGYTF.